These T cell receptor beta chains were read from a single sample in a study of cytotoxic CD8 clonotypes in ibrutinib-treated CLL. The data were produced by immunoSEQ multiplex PCR, yet TCRdb's version contains in-frame clones alone and is incomplete. The table has 120,000 to 150,000 clones, approximately 90% seen once. The sequencing here drew on PBMCs, taken after 12 months of ibrutinib treatment. These receptors all stem from a human donor with chronic lymphocytic leukemia. CDR3s include the opening cysteine and the closing phenylalanine or tryptophan. D genes are given only for firm matches. For some rows the clone size is stated as once, few or many, or as a class when expanded; others skip it.

v_call	j_call	d_call	clone_size	cdr3_length	cdr3_nt	cdr3_aa
TRBV2	TRBJ2-1	TRBD1	.	12	TGTGCCCCAGGGGGTTCCTACAATGAGCAGTTCTTC	CAPGGSYNEQFF
TRBV7-9	TRBJ1-4	TRBD1	.	15	TGTGCCAGCAGCTTAGGGGACAGGGAGGGAGAAAAACTGTTTTTT	CASSLGDREGEKLFF
TRBV7-7	TRBJ2-2	.	.	16	TGTGCTAGCAGCCCTTTATCGGCAGGAGGCACCGGGGAGCTGTTTTTT	CASSPLSAGGTGELFF
TRBV5-8	TRBJ2-5	.	.	14	TGTGCCAGCAGCTTGTTTAGCGAACAAGAGACCCAGTACTTC	CASSLFSEQETQYF
TRBV14	TRBJ1-2	.	.	13	TGTGCCAGCAGCCAAGGAAGCGACTATGGCTACACCTTC	CASSQGSDYGYTF
TRBV7-6	TRBJ2-2	.	.	17	TGTGCCAGCAGCTTAGCTGGGGGCCCGGATTACACCGGGGAGCTGTTTTTT	CASSLAGGPDYTGELFF
TRBV28	TRBJ1-2	.	.	14	TGTGCCAGCAGTTCCGGACAGTGGAGCTATGGCTACACCTTC	CASSSGQWSYGYTF
TRBV7-2	TRBJ2-7	.	.	16	TGTGCCAGCAGCTTAGGTTGGGGGGGCGCCTCCTACGAGCAGTACTTC	CASSLGWGGASYEQYF
TRBV5-4	TRBJ1-1	TRBD1	.	14	TGTGCCAGCAGCTTCGGACAGGGGGTTGTTGAAGCTTTCTTT	CASSFGQGVVEAFF
TRBV18	TRBJ2-5	.	.	14	TGTGCCAGCTCAGAGGTAGGGTTTGAAGAGACCCAGTACTTC	CASSEVGFEETQYF
TRBV19	TRBJ2-2	.	once	15	TGTGCCAGTAGTTTATACAGTAAGCGAACCGGGGAGCTGTTTTTT	CASSLYSKRTGELFF
TRBV27	TRBJ2-2	TRBD2	.	17	TGTGCCAGCAGCAAACTGGGGCTAGCGGGAGTGACCGGGGAGCTGTTTTTT	CASSKLGLAGVTGELFF
TRBV2	TRBJ2-5	TRBD2	.	14	TGTGCCAGCAGGCAAGCGGGAGCCGGGGGGACCCAGTACTTC	CASRQAGAGGTQYF
TRBV5-1	TRBJ1-1	TRBD1	.	12	TGCGCCAGCAGCTGGACAGGGGACGAAGCTTTCTTT	CASSWTGDEAFF
TRBV7-2	TRBJ2-1	.	.	12	TGTGCCAGCAGCTCTGTCGGGATAGAGCAGTTCTTC	CASSSVGIEQFF
TRBV7-3	TRBJ2-5	.	.	15	TGTGCCAGCAGGCCAAATGTTCAGACCCAAGAGACCCAGTACTTC	CASRPNVQTQETQYF
TRBV19	TRBJ2-1	.	.	14	TGTGCCAGTAGTATAGTACGAACCCTCAATGAGCAGTTCTTC	CASSIVRTLNEQFF
TRBV9	TRBJ2-7	.	.	16	TGTGCCAGCAGCGTGGAGGGGATGCGGGCATATGGTCGGCAGTACTTC	CASSVEGMRAYGRQYF
TRBV19	TRBJ2-2	TRBD2	.	18	TGTGCCAGTAGTCCAGGACTAGCGGGAGCGTTTTATTCCGGGGAGCTGTTTTTT	CASSPGLAGAFYSGELFF
TRBV7-2	TRBJ1-2	.	.	15	TGTGCCAGCAGCCGCCCGACCGGGGCGAGCTATGGCTACACCTTC	CASSRPTGASYGYTF
TRBV6-5	TRBJ2-7	TRBD1	.	15	TGTGCCAGCAAGCAGGAAACAGGGGTTAGTTACGAGCAGTACTTC	CASKQETGVSYEQYF
TRBV19	TRBJ2-3	TRBD1	.	17	TGTGCCAGTACTTCAGGTCAGACAGGGCGATTGGCAGATACGCAGTATTTT	CASTSGQTGRLADTQYF
TRBV27	TRBJ2-2	TRBD2	.	17	TGTGCCAGCAGTTTTGGGGGGAGCGGGAGTGGTTCCGGGGAGCTGTTTTTT	CASSFGGSGSGSGELFF
TRBV7-9	TRBJ1-1	.	.	16	TGTGCCAGCAGGGGCTCCAGTACAGGCGTGGGCACTGAAGCTTTCTTT	CASRGSSTGVGTEAFF
TRBV7-9	TRBJ1-5	TRBD1	.	15	TGTGCCAGCAGCTTAGGGGACAGCCCCAATCAGCCCCAGCATTTT	CASSLGDSPNQPQHF
TRBV28	TRBJ2-7	.	.	15	TGTGCCAGCAGTTCGGTGGGCGATAGCTCCTACGAGCAGTACTTC	CASSSVGDSSYEQYF
TRBV9	TRBJ2-3	TRBD2	.	15	TGTGCCAGCAGCCCAACTAGCGCGCTAAAAGATACGCAGTATTTT	CASSPTSALKDTQYF
TRBV29-1	TRBJ2-7	.	.	15	TGCAGCGTTGATTCCCCCGAGGTGCAGACCTACGAGCAGTACTTC	CSVDSPEVQTYEQYF
TRBV30	TRBJ1-2	TRBD1	.	12	TGTGCCTGGAGTGAGGGGGCCTATGGCTACACCTTC	CAWSEGAYGYTF
TRBV11-2	TRBJ2-1	TRBD2	.	16	TGTGCCAGCACCCCGGGGGGACTAGCGGGAGTACGGGAGCAGTTCTTC	CASTPGGLAGVREQFF
TRBV7-3	TRBJ2-3	.	.	15	TGTGCCAGCAGCTTAGGTGGAGGACTCTCGGATACGCAGTATTTT	CASSLGGGLSDTQYF
TRBV18	TRBJ1-1	TRBD1	.	15	TGTGCCAGCTCACCACCGGGGGGACAGGGAATCGAAGCTTTCTTT	CASSPPGGQGIEAFF
TRBV7-8	TRBJ2-1	TRBD2	.	16	TGTGCCAGCAGCTTAAGAGAGCTAGCGGCCTACAATGAGCAGTTCTTC	CASSLRELAAYNEQFF
TRBV2	TRBJ1-1	.	.	14	TGTGCCAGCAGTGAATTTGGAGCGAACACTGAAGCTTTCTTT	CASSEFGANTEAFF
TRBV11-3	TRBJ2-1	.	.	12	TGTGCCAGCAGCTTAGACGGGGATGAGCAGTTCTTC	CASSLDGDEQFF
TRBV6-5	TRBJ1-5	.	.	14	TGTGCCAGCAGTTACTCGCCATTGAATCAGCCCCAGCATTTT	CASSYSPLNQPQHF
TRBV30	TRBJ2-6	TRBD1	.	16	TGTGCCTGGAGTGTTGCAGGGGGCGCTGGGGCCAACGTCCTGACTTTC	CAWSVAGGAGANVLTF
TRBV27	TRBJ2-7	.	.	15	TGTGCCAGCAGTTCGTACTCGACAGAGTCCTACGAGCAGTACTTC	CASSSYSTESYEQYF
TRBV19	TRBJ2-2	TRBD2	.	15	TGTGCCAGTAGGGCGATAGCGGGAGACACCGGGGAGCTGTTTTTT	CASRAIAGDTGELFF
TRBV6-5	TRBJ2-7	TRBD1	.	14	TGTGCCAGCAGTTACTCGCAGGGGGCTAGCGAGCAGTACTTC	CASSYSQGASEQYF
TRBV5-4	TRBJ2-1	TRBD2	once	15	TGTGCCAGCAGCTTCCCGGGACTAGCGGACAATGAGCAGTTCTTC	CASSFPGLADNEQFF